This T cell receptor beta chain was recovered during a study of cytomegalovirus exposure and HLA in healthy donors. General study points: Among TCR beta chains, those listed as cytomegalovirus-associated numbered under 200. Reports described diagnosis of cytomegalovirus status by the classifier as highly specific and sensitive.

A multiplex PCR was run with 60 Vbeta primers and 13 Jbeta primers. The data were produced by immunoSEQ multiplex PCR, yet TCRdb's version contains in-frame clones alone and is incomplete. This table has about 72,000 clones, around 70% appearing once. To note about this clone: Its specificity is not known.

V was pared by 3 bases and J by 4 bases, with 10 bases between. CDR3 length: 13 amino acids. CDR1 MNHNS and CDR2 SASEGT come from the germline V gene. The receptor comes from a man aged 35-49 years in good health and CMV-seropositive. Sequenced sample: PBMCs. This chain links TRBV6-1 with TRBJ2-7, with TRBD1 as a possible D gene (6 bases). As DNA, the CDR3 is TGTGCCAGCAGTGATCAGGGGCATTACGAGCAGTACTTC. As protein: CASSDQGHYEQYF.